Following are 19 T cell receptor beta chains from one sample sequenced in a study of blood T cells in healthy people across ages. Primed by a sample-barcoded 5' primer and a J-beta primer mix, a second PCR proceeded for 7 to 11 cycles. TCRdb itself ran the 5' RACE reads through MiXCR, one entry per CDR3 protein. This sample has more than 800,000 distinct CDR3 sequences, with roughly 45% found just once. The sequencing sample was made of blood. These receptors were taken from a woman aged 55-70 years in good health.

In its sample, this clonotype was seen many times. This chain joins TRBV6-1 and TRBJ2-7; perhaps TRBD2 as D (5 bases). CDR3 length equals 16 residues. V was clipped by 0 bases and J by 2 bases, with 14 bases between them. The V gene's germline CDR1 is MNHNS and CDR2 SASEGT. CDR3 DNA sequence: TGTGCCAGCAGTGAAGCTTCGGGGAGATCCCCCTACGAGCAGTACTTC. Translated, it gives CASSEASGRSPYEQYF.

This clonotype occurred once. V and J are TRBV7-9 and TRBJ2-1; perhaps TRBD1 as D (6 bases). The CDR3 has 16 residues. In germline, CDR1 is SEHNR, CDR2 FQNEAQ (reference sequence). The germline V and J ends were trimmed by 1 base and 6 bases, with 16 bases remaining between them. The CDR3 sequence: CASSLGHNGQFNEQFF. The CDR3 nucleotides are TGTGCCAGCAGCTTAGGCCACAACGGACAGTTCAATGAGCAGTTCTTC. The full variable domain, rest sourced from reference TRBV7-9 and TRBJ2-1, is DTGVSQNPRHKITKRGQNVTFRCDPISEHNRLYWYRQTLGQGPEFLTYFQNEAQLEKSRLLSDRFSAERPKGSFSTLEIQRTEQGDSAMYLCASSLGHNGQFNEQFFGPGTRLTVL.

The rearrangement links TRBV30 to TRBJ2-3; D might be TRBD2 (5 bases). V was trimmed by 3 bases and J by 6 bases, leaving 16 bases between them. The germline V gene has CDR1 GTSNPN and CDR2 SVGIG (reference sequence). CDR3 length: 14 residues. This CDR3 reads CAWSRPERPDTQYF. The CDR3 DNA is TGTGCCTGGAGCCGGCCCGAGCGGCCGGATACGCAGTATTTT.

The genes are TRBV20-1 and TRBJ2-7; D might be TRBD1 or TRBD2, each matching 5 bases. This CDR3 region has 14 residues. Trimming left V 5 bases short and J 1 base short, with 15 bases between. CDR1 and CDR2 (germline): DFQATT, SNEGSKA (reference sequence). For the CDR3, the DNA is TGCAGTGCTGCCCCGGGGCGTTCGTCCTACGAGCAGTACTTC. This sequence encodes CSAAPGRSSYEQYF.

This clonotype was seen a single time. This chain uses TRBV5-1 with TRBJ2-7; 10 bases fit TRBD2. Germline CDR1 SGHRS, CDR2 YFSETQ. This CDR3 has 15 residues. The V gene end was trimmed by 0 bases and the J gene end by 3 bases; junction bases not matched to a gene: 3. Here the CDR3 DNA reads TGCGCCAGCAGCTTGGATAGCGGGAGGCTCTACGAGCAGTACTTC. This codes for CASSLDSGRLYEQYF.

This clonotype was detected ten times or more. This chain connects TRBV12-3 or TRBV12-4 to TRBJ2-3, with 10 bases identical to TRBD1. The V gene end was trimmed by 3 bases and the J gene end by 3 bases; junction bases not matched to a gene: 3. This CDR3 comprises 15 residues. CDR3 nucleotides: TGTGCCAGCAGTTTGAGGGGACAGGGGACAGATACGCAGTATTTT. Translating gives CASSLRGQGTDTQYF.

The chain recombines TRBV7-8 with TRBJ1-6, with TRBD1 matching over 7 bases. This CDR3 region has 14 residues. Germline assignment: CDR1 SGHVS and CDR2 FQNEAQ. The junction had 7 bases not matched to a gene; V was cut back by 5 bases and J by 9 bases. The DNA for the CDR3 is TGTGCCAGCAGCACCGACAACAGGGGTTCACCCCTCCACTTT. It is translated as CASSTDNRGSPLHF.

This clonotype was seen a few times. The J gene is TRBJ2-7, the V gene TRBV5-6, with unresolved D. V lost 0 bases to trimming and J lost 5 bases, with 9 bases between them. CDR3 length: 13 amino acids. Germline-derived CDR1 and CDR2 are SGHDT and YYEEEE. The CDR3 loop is CASSLEHSDEQYF. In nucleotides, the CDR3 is TGTGCCAGCAGCTTGGAGCATTCCGACGAGCAGTACTTC.

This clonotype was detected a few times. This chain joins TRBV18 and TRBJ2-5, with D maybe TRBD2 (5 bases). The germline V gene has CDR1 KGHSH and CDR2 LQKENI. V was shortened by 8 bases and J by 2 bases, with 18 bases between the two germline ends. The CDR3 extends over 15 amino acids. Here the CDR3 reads CASDHPDGNQETQYF. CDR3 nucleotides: TGTGCCAGCGATCACCCCGACGGGAATCAAGAGACCCAGTACTTC.

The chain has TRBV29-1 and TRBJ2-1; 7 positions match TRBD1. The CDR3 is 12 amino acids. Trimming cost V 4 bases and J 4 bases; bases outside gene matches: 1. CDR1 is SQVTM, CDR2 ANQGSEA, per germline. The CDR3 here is CSVAQGYNEQFF. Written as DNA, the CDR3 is TGCAGCGTTGCACAGGGGTACAATGAGCAGTTCTTC.

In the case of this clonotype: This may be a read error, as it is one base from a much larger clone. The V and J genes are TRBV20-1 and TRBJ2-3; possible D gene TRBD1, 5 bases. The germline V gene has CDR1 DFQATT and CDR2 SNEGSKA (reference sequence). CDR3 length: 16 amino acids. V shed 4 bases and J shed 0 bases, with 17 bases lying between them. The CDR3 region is CSAILWGSTSTDTQYF. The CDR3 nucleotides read TGCAGTGCTATCCTCTGGGGCAGCACTAGCACAGATACGCAGTATTTT.

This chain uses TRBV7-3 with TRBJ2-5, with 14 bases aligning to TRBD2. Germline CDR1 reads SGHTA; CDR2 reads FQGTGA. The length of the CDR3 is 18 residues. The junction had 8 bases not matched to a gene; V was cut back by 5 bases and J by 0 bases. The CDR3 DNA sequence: TGTGCCAGCAGCCGCCCCGGGACTAGCGGGAGAGACCAAGAGACCCAGTACTTC. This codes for CASSRPGTSGRDQETQYF.

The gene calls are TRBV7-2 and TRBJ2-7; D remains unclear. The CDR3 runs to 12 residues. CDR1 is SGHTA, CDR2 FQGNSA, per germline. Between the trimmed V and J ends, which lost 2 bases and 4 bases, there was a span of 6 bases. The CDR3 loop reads CASSLSQYEQYF. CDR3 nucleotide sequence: TGTGCCAGCAGCTTATCACAGTACGAGCAGTACTTC.

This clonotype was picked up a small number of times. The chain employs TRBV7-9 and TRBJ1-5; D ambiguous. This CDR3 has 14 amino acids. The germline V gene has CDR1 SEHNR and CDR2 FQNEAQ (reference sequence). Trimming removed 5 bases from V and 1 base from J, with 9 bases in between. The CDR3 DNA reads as TGTGCCAGCAGCACCTTCGGCAGCAATCAGCCCCAGCATTTT. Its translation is CASSTFGSNQPQHF. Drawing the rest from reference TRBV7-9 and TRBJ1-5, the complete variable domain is DTGVSQNPRHKITKRGQNVTFRCDPISEHNRLYWYRQTLGQGPEFLTYFQNEAQLEKSRLLSDRFSAERPKGSFSTLEIQRTEQGDSAMYLCASSTFGSNQPQHFGDGTRLSIL.

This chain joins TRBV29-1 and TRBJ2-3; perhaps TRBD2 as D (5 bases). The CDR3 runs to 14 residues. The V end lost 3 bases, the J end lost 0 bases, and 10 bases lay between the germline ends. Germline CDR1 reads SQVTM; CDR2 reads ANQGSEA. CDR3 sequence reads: CSVDRRTSTDTQYF. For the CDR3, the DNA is TGCAGCGTTGATCGGCGGACTAGCACAGATACGCAGTATTTT.

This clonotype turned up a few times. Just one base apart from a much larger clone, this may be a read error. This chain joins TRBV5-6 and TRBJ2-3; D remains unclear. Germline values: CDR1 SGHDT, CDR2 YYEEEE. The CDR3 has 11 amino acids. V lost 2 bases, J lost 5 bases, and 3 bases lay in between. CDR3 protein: CASSFEDTQYF. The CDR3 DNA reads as TGTGCCAGCAGCTTCGAAGATACGCAGTATTTT.

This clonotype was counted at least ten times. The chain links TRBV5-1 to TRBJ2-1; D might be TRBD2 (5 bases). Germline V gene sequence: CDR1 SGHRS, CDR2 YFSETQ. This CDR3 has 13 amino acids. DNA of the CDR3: TGCGCTAGCCGTCGGGGAACGGAAGGTGAGCAGTTCTTC. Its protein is CASRRGTEGEQFF.

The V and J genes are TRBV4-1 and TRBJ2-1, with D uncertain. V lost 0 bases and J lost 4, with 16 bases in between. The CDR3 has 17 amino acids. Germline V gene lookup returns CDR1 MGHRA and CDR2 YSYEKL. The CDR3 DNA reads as TGCGCCAGCAGCCAAGACCGGGCAGAGTTCCTGTACAATGAGCAGTTCTTC. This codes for CASSQDRAEFLYNEQFF.

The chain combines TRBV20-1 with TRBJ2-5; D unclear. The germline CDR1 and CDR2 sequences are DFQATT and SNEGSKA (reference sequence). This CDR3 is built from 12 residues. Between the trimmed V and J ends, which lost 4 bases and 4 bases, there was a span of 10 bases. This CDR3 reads CSAKPGGETQYF. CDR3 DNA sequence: TGCAGTGCTAAACCAGGTGGAGAGACCCAGTACTTC.